This T cell receptor beta chain was observed in a study of beta chain features in type 1 diabetes (dated by TCRdb to the late 2010s). About the investigation overall: No differences in mean age, gender distribution, total cell number or subset yield were found between patients and healthy donors. In the study, TCRB repertoires of sorted circulating CD4+ T cell subsets from recently diagnosed type 1 diabetes patients were compared with those of matched healthy donors. A total of approximately 100 million sorted cells were examined across all samples, and the number of cells per subset was strongly correlated with RNA yield. Whereas all 30 or so donors provided naive and central memory subsets, regulatory and stem cell-like memory subsets were isolated from just 8 patients and about eight healthy donors.

For CDR1 and CDR2, the germline V gene (reference sequence) lists LNHDA and SQIVND. The CDR3 numbers 15 residues from cysteine through phenylalanine. The read is trimmed to its CDR3 DNA, 45 bases read in frame from base 1. Deletion took 10 bases off V and 4 bases off J, with a span of 20 bases between the germline ends. The entire isolated RNA was reverse transcribed using the High Capacity cDNA Reverse Transcription Kit, and thus expressed TCRB transcripts were sequenced. Naive, central memory and regulatory T cell samples underwent deep immunoSEQ sequencing, averaging around 3.6 million total reads per sample. After sorted cells were lysed in RLT buffer, RNA was extracted with DNase-treated RNeasy Micro or Mini kits, with the choice depending on cell number. To prevent cross-contamination, every cell subset was processed on its own, while patient and healthy donor samples were processed together. Using the immunoSEQ multiplex PCR, TCRB sequences were amplified from cDNA into 87-bp fragments spanning the CDR3 region. The amplicons were sequenced using the Illumina HiSeq platform. The published analysis was carried out like this. Synthetic template baselines were used to correct PCR bias computationally, reads within Hamming distance 2 were collapsed, and singletons that could not be merged were discarded. By aligning reads against IMGT, V, D and J genes, CDR3 length, and insertions or deletions at six rearrangement sites were assigned. Within each subset, clonotype counts were normalized to the number of sorted cells before true diversity and Gini coefficients were calculated with the tcR R package. The overlap coefficient, calculated on TCRB nucleotide sequences, was used to quantify repertoire sharing. As a proxy for the pre-selection repertoire, out-of-frame TCRB sequences from naive cells were analyzed. TCRdb limited this immuneACCESS table to in-frame rearrangements with V and J called. A share of clones is missing; checked studies link under half to unresolved V genes, and the rest is unexplained. The DNA was the basis for D and trimming; V, J and clone size are from that table. The sample table holds around 310,000 clones, of which less than 15% were seen once. Of the sample, about 0.016% falls within the top ten clones.

This clone has just a few counts. The antigen it binds to is not known. The record has no base qualities; no much larger clone is one base away. Broad study findings and their caveats: Because cDNA was sequenced instead of genomic DNA, activated cells with high expression could be over-represented, although the groups did not differ in activation or CD3 levels. At VDJ recombination sites, type 1 diabetes patients had fewer insertions and more deleted nucleotides, which implies abnormalities in thymic rearrangement. The naive, central memory and regulatory TCRB repertoires appeared to resemble one another more closely among patients than among healthy donors. PCR might favor shorter templates, but patient and control samples were amplified and corrected together, so any skew would affect both groups equally. In all four CD4+ subsets, TCRB CDR3 length was moderately but significantly shorter in type 1 diabetes patients. HLA sub-analyses involved small numbers of individuals, so any influence of HLA type on TCRB rearrangement remained unresolved.

From each donor, a single peripheral blood sample of about 110 mL on average was drawn into heparinised tubes. A BD FACSAria II and a panel including CD45RO, CCR7, CD25, CD127, CD95 and CD27 were used to sort naive, central memory, regulatory and stem cell-like memory CD4+ T cells. Every sorted population had a purity above 95%. PBMCs were separated immediately by Lymphoprep density gradient centrifugation and were stained directly, without being cultured. Samples were stained and sorted in pairs, with one healthy donor and one patient per experiment, so that batch effects were minimized. This sequence originates from a woman under 30 with type 1 diabetes. The receptor chain draws on TRBV19 and TRBJ2-1, and TRBD1 may be the D gene, going by 6 matching bases. Sequenced sample: naive CD4+ T cells from blood. According to the study, the label for this sample's cell subset or site signals: true naive CD4+ T cells. The nucleotide sequence reads TGTGCCACCAAGGGCACCAGAACAGGGTACAATGAGCAGTTCTTC. This yields the protein CATKGTRTGYNEQFF.